A selection of T cell receptor beta chains follows, all from one sample in a study of blood T cell repertoires in COVID-19. Sequenced by immunoSEQ multiplex PCR; TCRdb stores in-frame clones only, minus some. The table lists about 160,000 clones, 85% of them singletons. Sequencing input: peripheral blood. These receptors all come from a human donor with acute or convalescent COVID-19. The donor label of this sample is uncertain. Both conserved end residues are trimmed from each CDR3.

J	V	CDR3
TRBJ2-1	TRBV7-3	ASSTPGGSYNEQF
TRBJ2-7	TRBV19	ASSTRQGASPQQY
TRBJ2-3	TRBV19	ASSPQARLGDTQY
TRBJ2-5	TRBV9	ASSVAGGVRRETQY
TRBJ1-2	TRBV27	ASSLRDKRGYT
TRBJ1-2	TRBV5-1	ASSFQQGSNYGYT
TRBJ2-2	TRBV5-1	ASSVISGNTGELF
TRBJ2-7	TRBV5-4	ASSFYYEQY
TRBJ2-4	TRBV7-8	ASSFWDSKNIQY
TRBJ2-7	TRBV5-5	ASSLGQDRSYEQY
TRBJ1-5	TRBV3-1/TRBV3-2	ASSQDRVGQPQH
TRBJ1-6	TRBV10-2	ASLPGIYNSPLH
TRBJ1-3	TRBV3-1/TRBV3-2	ASSRDTIPGNTIY
TRBJ1-2	TRBV18	ASSPQGMADGYT
TRBJ2-7	TRBV24-1	ATSGGAADRYEQY
TRBJ1-5	TRBV7-9	ASSFGGDQPQH
TRBJ1-4	TRBV4-3	ASSQTGGEKLF
TRBJ2-7	TRBV5-4	ASSSDGLAGRNEQY
TRBJ1-2	TRBV5-1	ASSLVRQRNYGYT
TRBJ1-2	TRBV3-1/TRBV3-2	ASSRTGGGSGYT
TRBJ1-1	TRBV4-3	ASSRTGLGAEAF
TRBJ2-3	TRBV19	ASRRDGDTQY
TRBJ1-5	TRBV6-2/TRBV6-3	ASSYAGFQPQH
TRBJ2-7	TRBV18	ASSPGLGAEQY
TRBJ2-3	TRBV5-1	ASSSRATTSGASGTQY
TRBJ1-2	TRBV7-9	ASSSNRGQSGGYT
TRBJ2-1	TRBV5-4	ASSYPGQGYNEQF
TRBJ1-2	TRBV28	ASSLWIGVYGYT
TRBJ1-2	TRBV29-1	SVWGGNYGYT
TRBJ1-6	TRBV3-1/TRBV3-2	ASSQERSPLH
TRBJ2-5	TRBV28	ASREVETQY
TRBJ1-4	TRBV28	ASSSFVEVDEKLF
TRBJ2-7	TRBV27	ASSLKFLSSYEQY
TRBJ1-5	TRBV2	ASYRGQGARLQT
TRBJ1-1	TRBV6-5	ASSPKAGNTEAF
TRBJ2-1	TRBV18	ASSIGTSGYNEQF
TRBJ1-1	TRBV30	AWSVQGNTEAF
TRBJ2-2	TRBV3-1/TRBV3-2	ASSQVRPGELF
TRBJ1-5	TRBV19	ASSIAARVGNQPQH
TRBJ1-1	TRBV3-1/TRBV3-2	ASSQSPTGAEAF
TRBJ1-3	TRBV20-1	SASESSGNTIY
TRBJ1-3	TRBV6-1	ASSEGARSGNTIY
TRBJ2-1	TRBV7-3	ASSLIGGAYNEQF
TRBJ1-6	TRBV30	AWSARVVKNSPLH
TRBJ1-1	TRBV6-5	ASTPGRVGTEAF
TRBJ2-1	TRBV18	ASSPPLQGSSNEQF
TRBJ2-6	TRBV6-5	ASSSTGKGSNVLT
TRBJ2-5	TRBV6-2/TRBV6-3	ASSFGTQY
TRBJ2-3	TRBV9	ASRGLPSGTQY
TRBJ1-5	TRBV6-6	ASSLDGNDQPQH
TRBJ1-1	TRBV28	ATIPSTANTEAF
TRBJ1-1	TRBV7-2	ASSPPKGSLNTEAF
TRBJ2-1	TRBV11-3	ASRGSSYNEQF
TRBJ1-4	TRBV7-7	ASSFPTGGTNEKLF
TRBJ1-4	TRBV6-5	ASGGGYEKLF
TRBJ2-7	TRBV7-2	ASSPNRDSYEQY
TRBJ1-2	TRBV27	ASSLTRAGYGYT
TRBJ2-7	TRBV30	AWAPGGTYEQY
TRBJ1-1	TRBV18	ASSPPFGGTVFRLSTEAF